These 10 T cell receptor beta chains were all obtained from the same sample, sequenced in a study of CD8+CD57+ T cells in acquired aplastic anemia. Genomic DNA was employed as the template in profiling TCR beta VDJ and CDR3. A single record per CDR3 protein comes from TCRdb applying MiXCR to the reads. The sample includes about 210,000 distinct CDR3 sequences, approximately 60% of them seen just once. The sample comprised sorted CD4+, CD8+, or CD8+CD57+ T cells (not recorded which) from PBMCs. The receptors shown here come from a human donor in good health.

The rearrangement links TRBV27 to TRBJ1-5, with D unresolved. Germline CDR1 MNHEY, CDR2 SMNVEV (reference sequence). This CDR3 spans 14 amino acids. V lost 3 bases and J 5 bases, leaving 11 bases between the germline ends. Here the CDR3 reads CASSLNGWDQPQHF. DNA of the CDR3: TGTGCCAGCAGTTTGAATGGGTGGGATCAGCCCCAGCATTTT.

CDR3 sequence (DNA): TGCAGTGCTAGGAGGGAGTCCACCTACGAGCAGTACTTC. It encodes CSARRESTYEQYF. V usage is TRBV20-1 and J usage is TRBJ2-7; TRBD2 might be the D (5 bases). Germline lookup yields CDR1 DFQATT and CDR2 SNEGSKA (reference sequence). The germline V and J ends were trimmed by 3 bases and 2 bases, with 11 bases remaining between them. CDR3 length: 13 residues.

Note on this clonotype: Here the CDR3 omits its conserved ending phenylalanine or tryptophan, so a read error is the likely source. The limits of the CDR3 on the DNA are not certain, so only TCRdb's listed CDR3 is given. V is TRBV9 and J is TRBJ2-1; the DNA was not compared with TRBD2, the D call given in the table. CDR1 and CDR2 (germline): SGDLS, YYNGEE. With termini counted, the CDR3 has 14 amino acids. CDR3 loop: CASSVGGLDNEQLL.

The gene calls are TRBV2 and TRBJ1-1; 8 positions agree with TRBD1. Germline V gene sequence: CDR1 SNHLY, CDR2 FYNNEI. The V and J ends lost 6 bases and 0 bases, in that order; junction bases with no gene match: 6. This CDR3 contains 15 residues. The CDR3 nucleotides read TGTGCCAGCAGACCGCGGACAGGGATGAACACTGAAGCTTTCTTT. It yields the protein CASRPRTGMNTEAFF.

The chain has TRBV5-1 and TRBJ2-1, with 9 bases lining up with TRBD1. CDR1 and CDR2 from the germline V gene are SGHRS and YFSETQ. The CDR3 spans 12 residues. Trimming removed 4 bases from V and 13 bases from J; junction bases left unmatched: 6. The CDR3 protein is CASSTWDRVQFF. CDR3 nucleotide sequence: TGCGCCAGCAGCACGTGGGACAGGGTACAGTTCTTC.

This clonotype appeared a few times. The V and J genes are TRBV7-2 and TRBJ2-7; the match to TRBD2 covers 9 bases. This CDR3 has 13 amino acids. Germline V gene sequence: CDR1 SGHTA, CDR2 FQGNSA. J gave up 7 bases and V 3 bases, and 4 bases lay outside the gene matches. This CDR3 reads CASSFGLAFEQYF. CDR3 DNA sequence: TGTGCCAGCAGCTTTGGACTAGCGTTTGAGCAGTACTTC.

This clonotype was counted a few times. The chain employs TRBV7-9 and TRBJ2-7, with a possible D match to TRBD1 (5 bases). V dropped 6 bases and J dropped 5 bases, with 8 bases sitting between them. The CDR3 is made up of 11 amino acids. Germline V gene lookup returns CDR1 SEHNR and CDR2 FQNEAQ (reference sequence). In DNA, the CDR3 is TGTGCCAGCAGTACAGGCAACGAGCAGTACTTC. Its translation is CASSTGNEQYF.

V gene TRBV20-1 combines with J gene TRBJ2-7, with a possible D match to TRBD1 (6 bases). CDR3 size: 14 residues. Trimming took 1 base from V and 4 from J, leaving 14 bases between them. CDR1 and CDR2 from the germline V gene are DFQATT and SNEGSKA (reference sequence). CDR3 sequence (DNA): TGCAGTGCTAGAGTCCCAAGGGGGATTTACGAGCAGTACTTC. Its translation: CSARVPRGIYEQYF.

V and J are TRBV10-3 and TRBJ2-1; 7 bases are shared with TRBD1. Losses at the gene ends were 6 bases for V and 2 bases for J; bases not matched to a gene: 1. This CDR3 has 13 amino acids. CDR1 is ENHRY, CDR2 SYGVKD, per germline. Here the CDR3 reads CAISGTAYNEQFF. In nucleotides, the CDR3 is TGTGCCATCAGCGGGACAGCCTACAATGAGCAGTTCTTC.

This clonotype was found a few times. The rearrangement uses TRBV20-1 and TRBJ1-2, with D hard to call. The ends were cut back, 6 bases at V and 8 bases at J, with 16 bases in the middle. The CDR3 contains 12 residues. The V gene's germline CDR1 is DFQATT and CDR2 SNEGSKA (reference sequence). In nucleotides, the CDR3 is TGCAGTGCCCCCAAAGGGAGGGAAGGCTACACCTTC. Its protein product is CSAPKGREGYTF.